The rows below give T cell receptor beta chains drawn from one sample of a study of T cell changes during pregnancy in multiple sclerosis. Sequenced by immunoSEQ multiplex PCR; TCRdb stores in-frame clones only, minus some. Counted here are 50,000 to 60,000 clones, 89% occurring once; the ten biggest clones make up under 2%. Sample: peripheral blood, taken after pregnancy. The receptor set was obtained from a female donor with multiple sclerosis, enrolled in a pregnancy study. CDR3s include the opening cysteine and the closing phenylalanine or tryptophan. A D gene is named only where the DNA matches it firmly.

TRBV25-1	TRBJ2-1	-	CASSTLAWGVHNEQFF
TRBV7-3	TRBJ2-2	-	CASSMGSGGTGELFF
TRBV7-3	TRBJ2-2	-	CASSLGRGTGELFF
TRBV10-3	TRBJ2-3	-	CAIGLQGGDTQYF
TRBV5-1	TRBJ1-6	-	CASSAGQNYNSPLHF
TRBV5-4	TRBJ2-5	-	CASSLDQTETQYF
TRBV5-1	TRBJ2-1	-	CASSRIQGSDEQFF
TRBV4-1	TRBJ2-4	TRBD1	CASSHRTGGDIQYF
TRBV5-1	TRBJ1-2	TRBD1	CASSIETGGYGYTF
TRBV10-3	TRBJ1-6	-	CAISESAEDRRPLHF
TRBV5-6	TRBJ2-5	-	CASSFSVGAQETQYF
TRBV15	TRBJ2-7	TRBD2	CATSELPRDYSYEQYF
TRBV6-6	TRBJ1-2	-	CASSRQGLTNYGYTF
TRBV4-3	TRBJ2-7	-	CASSQSGDGYEQYF
TRBV6-6	TRBJ2-5	-	CASSFGETQYF
TRBV19	TRBJ1-5	TRBD1	CASSASGTGGVYSNQPQHF
TRBV6-5	TRBJ2-3	TRBD1	CASRRDSITDTQYF
TRBV6-1	TRBJ2-3	TRBD2	CASSGRLAGGRLKRTDTQYF
TRBV11-2	TRBJ1-6	TRBD1	CASSLTPGTGYSPLHF
TRBV7-2	TRBJ1-6	-	CASSGGGPLHF
TRBV19	TRBJ1-5	-	CASSKRGAGNQPQHF
TRBV2	TRBJ2-7	-	CASIRDNSYEQYF
TRBV27	TRBJ2-1	-	CASSWAGSSYNEQFF
TRBV6-6	TRBJ2-1	TRBD2	CASIPAGGGGNEQFF
TRBV12-5	TRBJ2-3	-	CASGLVLDGQTSTDTQYF
TRBV30	TRBJ2-2	TRBD1	CAWKGQGADTGELFF
TRBV29-1	TRBJ2-7	TRBD1	CSAKSGGRSYEQYF
TRBV2	TRBJ1-5	TRBD1	CASSSTGGWQPQHF
TRBV7-2	TRBJ1-2	-	CASSSYAGGERYGYTF
TRBV6-5	TRBJ1-2	-	CATEDYGYTF
TRBV5-1	TRBJ1-3	-	CASSPGVPGGVGNTIYF
TRBV30	TRBJ1-1	-	CAWRLGFSAEAFF
TRBV5-1	TRBJ1-1	TRBD1	CASSLGTGDLPEAFF
TRBV4-3	TRBJ2-7	TRBD1	CASSHYRGFSYEQYF
TRBV5-1	TRBJ1-1	-	CASSLVGRRGTEAFF
TRBV9	TRBJ1-2	-	CASSPDRGNYGYTF
TRBV7-9	TRBJ1-2	-	CASSLEGGYTF
TRBV7-2	TRBJ1-1	-	CASSQNRVTATEAFF
TRBV7-9	TRBJ1-5	-	CASSFVRDSLGSNQPQHF
TRBV5-1	TRBJ2-1	-	CASSPRRNKYNEQFF
TRBV5-6	TRBJ2-5	-	CAKRRAEKQETQYF
TRBV18	TRBJ2-3	-	CASSPLADKISTDTQYF
TRBV5-6	TRBJ2-2	-	CASSVAPPGGVGTGELFF
TRBV13	TRBJ2-1	-	CASSPLRDQGLDEQFF
TRBV6-6	TRBJ2-7	TRBD1	CASSYSEGQGTQEQYF
TRBV11-3	TRBJ1-1	-	CASSAGAQLNTEAFF
TRBV18	TRBJ1-5	-	CASSDFAGASNQPQHF
TRBV4-1	TRBJ1-3	-	CASSKTAGNTIYF
TRBV5-1	TRBJ1-2	TRBD1	CASSLGAGTGNYGYTF
TRBV18	TRBJ2-5	TRBD2	CASSLPPLAGGAETQYF
TRBV11-2	TRBJ1-1	-	CASSLMTGLNTEAFF
TRBV5-4	TRBJ1-2	-	CASSLSAGDDPYGYTF
TRBV18	TRBJ2-1	TRBD2	CASSRGLVNNEQFF
TRBV28	TRBJ2-7	-	CASSRNRDEQYF
TRBV7-2	TRBJ1-5	-	CASSYTGNSNQPQHF